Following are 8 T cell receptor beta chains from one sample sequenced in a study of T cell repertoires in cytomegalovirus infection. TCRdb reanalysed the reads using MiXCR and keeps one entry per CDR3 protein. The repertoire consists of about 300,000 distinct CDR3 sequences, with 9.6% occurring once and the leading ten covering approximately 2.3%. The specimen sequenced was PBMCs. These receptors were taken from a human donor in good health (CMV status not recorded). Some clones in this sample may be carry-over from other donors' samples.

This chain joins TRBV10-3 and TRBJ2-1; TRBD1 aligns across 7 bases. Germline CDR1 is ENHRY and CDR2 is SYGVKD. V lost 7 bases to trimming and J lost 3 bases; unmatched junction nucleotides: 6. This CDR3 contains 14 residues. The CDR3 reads CAINRQGSYNEQFF. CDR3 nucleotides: TGTGCCATCAACCGACAGGGCAGCTACAATGAGCAGTTCTTC.

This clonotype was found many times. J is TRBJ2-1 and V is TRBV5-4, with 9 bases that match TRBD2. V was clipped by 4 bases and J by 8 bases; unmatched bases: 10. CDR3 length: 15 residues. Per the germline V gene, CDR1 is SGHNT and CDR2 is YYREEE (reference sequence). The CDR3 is CASSPGSGGLDEQFF. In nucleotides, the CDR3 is TGTGCCAGCAGCCCGGGTAGCGGGGGTTTGGATGAGCAGTTCTTC.

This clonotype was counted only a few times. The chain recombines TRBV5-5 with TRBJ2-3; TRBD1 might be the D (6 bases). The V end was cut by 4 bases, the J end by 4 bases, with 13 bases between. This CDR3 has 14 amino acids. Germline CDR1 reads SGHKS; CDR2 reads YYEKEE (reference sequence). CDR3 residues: CASSPGQSADTQYF. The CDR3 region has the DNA TGTGCCAGCAGCCCCGGACAGTCGGCAGATACGCAGTATTTT.

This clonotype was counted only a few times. This chain's CDR3 is CSARDRDPEQYV. CDR3 sequence (DNA): TGCAGTGCTAGAGATCGCGACCCGGAGCAGTACGTC. This chain uses TRBV20-1 with TRBJ2-7, with no clear D. The CDR3 spans 12 residues. The germline CDR1 and CDR2 sequences are DFQATT and SNEGSKA (reference sequence). The V end lost 0 bases, the J end lost 7 bases, and 10 bases lay between the germline ends.

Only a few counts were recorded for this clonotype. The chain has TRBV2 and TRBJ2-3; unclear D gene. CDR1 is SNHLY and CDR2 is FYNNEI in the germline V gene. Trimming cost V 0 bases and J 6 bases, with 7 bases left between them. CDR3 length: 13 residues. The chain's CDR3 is CASSEARGDTQYF. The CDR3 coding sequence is TGTGCCAGCAGTGAAGCGCGAGGTGATACGCAGTATTTT.

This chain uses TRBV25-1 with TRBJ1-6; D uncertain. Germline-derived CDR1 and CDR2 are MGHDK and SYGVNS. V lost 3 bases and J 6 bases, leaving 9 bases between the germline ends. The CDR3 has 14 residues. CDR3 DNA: TGTGCCAGCAGTGATCCGGGTTTTAATTCACCCCTCCACTTT. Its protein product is CASSDPGFNSPLHF.

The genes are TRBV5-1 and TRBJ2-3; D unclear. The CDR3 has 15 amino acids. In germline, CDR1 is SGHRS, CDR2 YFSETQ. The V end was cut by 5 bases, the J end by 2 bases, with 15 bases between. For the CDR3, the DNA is TGCGCCAGCAGTCCCCAAGGTCGAAACACAGATACGCAGTATTTT. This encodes CASSPQGRNTDTQYF.

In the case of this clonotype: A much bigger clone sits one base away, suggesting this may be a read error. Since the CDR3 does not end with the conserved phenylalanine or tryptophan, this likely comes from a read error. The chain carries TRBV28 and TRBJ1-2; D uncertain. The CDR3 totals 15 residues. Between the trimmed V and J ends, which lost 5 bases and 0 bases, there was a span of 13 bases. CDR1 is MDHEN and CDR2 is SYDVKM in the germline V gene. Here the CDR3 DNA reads TGTGCCAGCAGTGACCCCGGCGGTTCTAACTATGGCTACACCTTA. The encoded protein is CASSDPGGSNYGYTL.